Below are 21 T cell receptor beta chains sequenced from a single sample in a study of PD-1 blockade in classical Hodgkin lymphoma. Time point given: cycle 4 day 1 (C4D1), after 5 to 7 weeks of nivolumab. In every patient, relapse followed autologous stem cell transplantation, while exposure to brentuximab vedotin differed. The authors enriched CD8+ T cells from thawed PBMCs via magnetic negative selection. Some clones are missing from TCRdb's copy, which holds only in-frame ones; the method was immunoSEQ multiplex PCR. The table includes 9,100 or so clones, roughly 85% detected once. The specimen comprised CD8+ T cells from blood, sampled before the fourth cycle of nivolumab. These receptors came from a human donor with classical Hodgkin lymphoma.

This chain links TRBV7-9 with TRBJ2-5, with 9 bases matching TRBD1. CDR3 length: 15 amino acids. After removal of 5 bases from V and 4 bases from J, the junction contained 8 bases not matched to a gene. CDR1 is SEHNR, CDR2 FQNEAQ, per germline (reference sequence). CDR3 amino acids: CASSAEQGALETQYF. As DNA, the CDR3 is TGTGCCAGCAGCGCGGAACAGGGGGCCTTAGAGACCCAGTACTTC.

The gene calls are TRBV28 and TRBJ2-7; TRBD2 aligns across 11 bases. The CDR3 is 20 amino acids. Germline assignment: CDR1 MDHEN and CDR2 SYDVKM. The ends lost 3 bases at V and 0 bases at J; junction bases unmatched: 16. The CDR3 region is CASSFLPLAGGPTSSYEQYF. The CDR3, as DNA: TGTGCCAGCAGTTTCCTACCTCTAGCGGGGGGCCCAACAAGCTCCTACGAGCAGTACTTC.

CDR3 in amino acids: CAWKSGGALETQYF. The CDR3 DNA is TGTGCCTGGAAAAGCGGGGGGGCTCTAGAGACCCAGTACTTC. V gene TRBV30 combines with J gene TRBJ2-5, with TRBD2 matching 10 bases. Germline V lookup: CDR1 GTSNPN, CDR2 SVGIG (reference sequence). This CDR3 contains 14 residues. After removal of 4 bases from V and 4 bases from J, the junction contained 6 bases not matched to a gene.

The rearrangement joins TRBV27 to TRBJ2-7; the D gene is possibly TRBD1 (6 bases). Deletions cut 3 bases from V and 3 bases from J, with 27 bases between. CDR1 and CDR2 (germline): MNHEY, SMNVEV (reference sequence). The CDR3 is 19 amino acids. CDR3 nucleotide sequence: TGTGCCAGCAGTTTTCCCACCGTCTCCCAGGGGTATCTCATCTACGAGCAGTACTTC. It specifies CASSFPTVSQGYLIYEQYF.

CDR3: CASSKNFRDRWGYTF. Written as DNA, the CDR3 is TGTGCCAGCAGCAAAAACTTCCGGGACAGGTGGGGCTACACCTTC. The V and J genes are TRBV5-8 and TRBJ1-2; 8 bases line up with TRBD1. CDR3 length: 15 amino acids. Unmatched junction bases numbered 13, after V lost 4 bases and J lost 8 bases. Germline V gives CDR1 SGHTS, CDR2 YDEGEE.

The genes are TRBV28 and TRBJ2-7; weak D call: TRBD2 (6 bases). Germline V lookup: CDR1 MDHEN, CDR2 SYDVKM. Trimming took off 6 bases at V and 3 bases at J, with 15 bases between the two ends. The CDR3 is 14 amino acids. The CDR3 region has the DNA TGTGCCAGCAGCCTAGTCTCCGGGAGCTACGAGCAGTACTTC. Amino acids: CASSLVSGSYEQYF.

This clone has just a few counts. CDR3 DNA sequence: TGTGCCAGCAACTTCAGATCGGGCAGCACTTACGAGCAGTACTTC. Translating it yields CASNFRSGSTYEQYF. The chain is built from TRBV7-9 and TRBJ2-7; D gene ambiguous. The CDR3 spans 15 residues. Deletions cut 7 bases from V and 4 bases from J, with 20 bases between. The germline gives CDR1 SEHNR, CDR2 FQNEAQ (reference sequence).

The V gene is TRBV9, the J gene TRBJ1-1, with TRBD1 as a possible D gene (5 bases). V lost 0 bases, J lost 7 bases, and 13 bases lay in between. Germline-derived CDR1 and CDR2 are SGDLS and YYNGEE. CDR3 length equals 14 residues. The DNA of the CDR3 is TGTGCCAGCAGCGTAGTAGAGGGGCGGGTTGAAGCTTTCTTT. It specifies CASSVVEGRVEAFF.

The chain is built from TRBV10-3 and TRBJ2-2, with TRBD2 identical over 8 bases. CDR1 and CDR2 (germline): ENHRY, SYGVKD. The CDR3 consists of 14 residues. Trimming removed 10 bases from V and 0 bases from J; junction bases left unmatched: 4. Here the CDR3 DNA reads TGTGCCACTTTAGCGGGGCCGAACACCGGGGAGCTGTTTTTT. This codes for CATLAGPNTGELFF.

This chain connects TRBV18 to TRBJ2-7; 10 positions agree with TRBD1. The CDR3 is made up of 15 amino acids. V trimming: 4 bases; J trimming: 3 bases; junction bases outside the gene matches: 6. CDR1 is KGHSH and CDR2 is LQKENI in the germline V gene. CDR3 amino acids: CASSQGQGPYYEQYF. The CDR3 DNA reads TGTGCCAGCTCACAGGGACAGGGGCCATACTACGAGCAGTACTTC.

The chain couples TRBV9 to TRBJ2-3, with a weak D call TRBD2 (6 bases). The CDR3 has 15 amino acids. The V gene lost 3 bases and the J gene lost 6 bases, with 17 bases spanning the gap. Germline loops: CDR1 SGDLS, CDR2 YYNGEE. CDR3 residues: CASSAFAGYRDTQYF. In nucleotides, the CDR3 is TGTGCCAGCAGCGCCTTTGCGGGGTATAGGGATACGCAGTATTTT.

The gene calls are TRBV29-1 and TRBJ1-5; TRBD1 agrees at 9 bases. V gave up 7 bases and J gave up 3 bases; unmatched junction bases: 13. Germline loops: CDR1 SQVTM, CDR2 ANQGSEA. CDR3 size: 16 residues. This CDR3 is CSGRLGRDRDNQPQHF. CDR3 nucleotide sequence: TGCAGCGGTCGTCTCGGCCGGGACAGGGACAATCAGCCCCAGCATTTT.

Here the CDR3 DNA reads TGTGCCTGGAGTTCCGGGGCGGGAGGCGAGCAGTACTTC. Translation gives CAWSSGAGGEQYF. The chain links TRBV30 to TRBJ2-7; 8 bases match TRBD2. Germline assignment: CDR1 GTSNPN and CDR2 SVGIG (reference sequence). V lost 2 bases and J lost 6; bases outside the gene matches: 6. This CDR3 comprises 13 residues. Drawing the rest from reference TRBV30 and TRBJ2-7, the complete variable domain is SQTIHQWPATLVQPVGSPLSLECTVEGTSNPNLYWYRQAAGRGLQLLFYSVGIGQISSEVPQNLSASRPQDRQFILSSKKLLLSDSGFYLCAWSSGAGGEQYFGPGTRLTVT.

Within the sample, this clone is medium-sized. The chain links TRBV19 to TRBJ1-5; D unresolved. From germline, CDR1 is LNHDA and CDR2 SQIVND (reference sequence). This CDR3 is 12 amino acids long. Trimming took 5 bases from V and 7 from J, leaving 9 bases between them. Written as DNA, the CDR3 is TGTGCCAGTAGTCCCCCCGGCCAGCCCCAGCATTTT. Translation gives CASSPPGQPQHF.

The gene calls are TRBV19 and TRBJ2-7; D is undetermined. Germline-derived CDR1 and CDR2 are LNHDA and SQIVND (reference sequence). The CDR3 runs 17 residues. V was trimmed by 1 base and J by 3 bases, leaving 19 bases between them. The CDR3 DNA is TGTGCCAGTAGTATAGTTAGGCACACAGATAAGGGCTACGAGCAGTACTTC. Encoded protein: CASSIVRHTDKGYEQYF. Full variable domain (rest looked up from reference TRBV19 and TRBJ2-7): DGGITQSPKYLFRKEGQNVTLSCEQNLNHDAMYWYRQDPGQGLRLIYYSQIVNDFQKGDIAEGYSVSREKKESFPLTVTSAQKNPTAFYLCASSIVRHTDKGYEQYFGPGTRLTVT.

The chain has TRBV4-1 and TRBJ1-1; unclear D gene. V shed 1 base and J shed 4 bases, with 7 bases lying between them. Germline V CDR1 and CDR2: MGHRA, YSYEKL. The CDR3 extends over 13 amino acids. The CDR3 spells CASSQVALTEAFF. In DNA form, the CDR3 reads TGCGCCAGCAGCCAAGTGGCCCTCACTGAAGCTTTCTTT.

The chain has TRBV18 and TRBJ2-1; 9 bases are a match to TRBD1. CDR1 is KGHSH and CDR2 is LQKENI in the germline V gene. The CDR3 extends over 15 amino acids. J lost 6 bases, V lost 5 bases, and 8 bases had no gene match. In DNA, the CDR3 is TGTGCCAGCTCATCCGGGACAGGGAGGTCCAATGAGCAGTTCTTC. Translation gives CASSSGTGRSNEQFF.

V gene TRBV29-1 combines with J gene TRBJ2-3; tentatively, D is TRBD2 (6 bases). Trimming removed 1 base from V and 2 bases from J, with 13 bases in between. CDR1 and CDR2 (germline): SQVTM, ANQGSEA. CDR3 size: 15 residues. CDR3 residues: CSVEGGGAVTDTQYF. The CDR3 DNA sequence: TGCAGCGTTGAAGGTGGCGGGGCGGTCACAGATACGCAGTATTTT.

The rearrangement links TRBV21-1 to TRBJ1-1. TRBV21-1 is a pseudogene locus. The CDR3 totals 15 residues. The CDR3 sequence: CASPRDKPMNTEAFF. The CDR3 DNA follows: TGTGCCAGCCCGAGGGATAAGCCGATGAACACTGAAGCTTTCTTT.

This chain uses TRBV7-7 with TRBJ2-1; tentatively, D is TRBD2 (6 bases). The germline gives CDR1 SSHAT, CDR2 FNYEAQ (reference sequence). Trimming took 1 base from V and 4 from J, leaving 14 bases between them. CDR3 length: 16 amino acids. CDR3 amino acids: CASSLGLGGAYNEQFF. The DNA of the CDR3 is TGTGCCAGCAGCTTAGGATTGGGCGGGGCGTACAATGAGCAGTTCTTC.

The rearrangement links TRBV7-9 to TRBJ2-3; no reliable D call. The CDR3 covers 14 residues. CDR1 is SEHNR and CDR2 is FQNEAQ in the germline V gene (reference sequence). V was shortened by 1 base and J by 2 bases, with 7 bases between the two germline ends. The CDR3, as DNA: TGTGCCAGCAGCTTAGGGCTAAACACAGATACGCAGTATTTT. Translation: CASSLGLNTDTQYF.